A single TCR beta chain is shown here with its context. Original processing methods: Reference gene primer amplification gave nucleated cell count estimates. Clones were sequenced by immunoSEQ multiplex PCR, and TCRdb holds only the in-frame ones, with some missing. V and J calls and clone size are as listed in that table; D and trimming were resolved from the DNA. The sample carries under 40,000 clones, approximately 78% recorded once. The CDR3 sequence is 14 residues long. The trim removed 3 bases at V and 3 bases at J, leaving 5 bases unmatched. Germline lookup yields CDR1 SGHRS and CDR2 YFSETQ. This sample stems from a study of blood T cell repertoires in COVID-19. Turning to the study itself: The analysed material was cDNA or gDNA that came from T cells, B-cell-depleted T cells, or PBMCs.

The V gene is TRBV5-1, the J gene TRBJ1-1; 7 bases are shared with TRBD1. This TCR was sampled from a woman aged 55 to 70 with acute or convalescent COVID-19. Sequencing was done on a sample of peripheral blood. The CDR3 bases are TGCGCCAGCAGCTCGACAGGGCTGGACACTGAAGCTTTCTTT. It is translated as CASSSTGLDTEAFF.